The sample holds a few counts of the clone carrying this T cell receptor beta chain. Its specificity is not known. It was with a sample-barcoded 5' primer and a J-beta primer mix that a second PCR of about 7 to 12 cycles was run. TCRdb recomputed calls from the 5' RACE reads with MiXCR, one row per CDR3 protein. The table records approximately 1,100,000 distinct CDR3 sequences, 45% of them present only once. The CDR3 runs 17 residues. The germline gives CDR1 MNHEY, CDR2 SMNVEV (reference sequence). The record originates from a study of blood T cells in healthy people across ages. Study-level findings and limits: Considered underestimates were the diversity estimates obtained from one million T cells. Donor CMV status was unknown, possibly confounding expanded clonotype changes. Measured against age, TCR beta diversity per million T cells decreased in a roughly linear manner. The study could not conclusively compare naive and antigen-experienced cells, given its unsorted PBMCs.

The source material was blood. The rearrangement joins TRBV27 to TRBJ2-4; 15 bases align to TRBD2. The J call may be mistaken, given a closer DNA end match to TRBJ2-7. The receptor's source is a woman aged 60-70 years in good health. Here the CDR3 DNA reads TGTGCCAGCAGTCCAGGGACTAGCGGGAGGTTAGTCTACGAGCAGTACTTC. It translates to CASSPGTSGRLVYEQYF.